This TCR beta chain was captured in a study of neurological immune-mediated disorders. This clonotype was recorded a few times. Its antigen is currently unknown. One base away lies a much larger clone, so this may be a sequencing read error. Synthesis of cDNA was accomplished via 5'RACE employing 10-nucleotide random UMIs. Over 180 million TCR-beta sequences from 15-18 subjects came from every sequencing run. TCRdb independently ran MiXCR on the 5' RACE reads; one entry per CDR3 protein. The sample yields about 49,000 distinct CDR3 sequences, more than 7% seen once. Overall study findings and caveats: HTLV-1-associated myelopathy displayed the greatest TCR clonal expansion, and multiple sclerosis exhibited the smallest, lower than that of healthy controls. Because no CDR3 amino acid sequences were shared across subjects by expanded clones, private repertoires were suggested in all groups.

The CDR3 has 12 residues. The germline V gene has CDR1 SGHRS and CDR2 YFSETQ. Regarding time point: longitudinal time-point 3. The sequenced sample was PBMCs. V is TRBV5-1 and J is TRBJ2-7; TRBD1 aligns across 10 bases. This clonotype originated in a woman between 40 and 50 years old in good health. The CDR3 sequence: CANSRTGGEQYF. The CDR3 region has the DNA TGCGCCAACAGCAGGACAGGGGGCGAGCAGTACTTC.